The 13 T cell receptor beta chains listed next were all sequenced from one sample in a study of blood T cell repertoires in COVID-19. Libraries were prepared by immunoSEQ multiplex PCR; TCRdb keeps only in-frame clonotypes and omits some of them. The sample records approximately 260,000 clones, 85% to 90% being singletons. The source material was peripheral blood. The receptors stem from an older woman with COVID-19, enrolled during active disease.

This chain links TRBV4-1 with TRBJ2-1, with 7 bases identical to TRBD2. V lost 4 bases and J lost 0; bases outside the gene matches: 15. The CDR3 totals 19 residues. Germline CDR1 MGHRA, CDR2 YSYEKL. DNA of the CDR3: TGCGCCAGCAGCCTATCGCGGGGGTTTACGGTCCCCTCCTACAATGAGCAGTTCTTC. It encodes CASSLSRGFTVPSYNEQFF.

The chain combines TRBV6-2 or TRBV6-3 with TRBJ2-1, with D tentatively TRBD2 (6 bases). Germline CDR1 MNHEY, CDR2 SVGEGT. This CDR3 is 16 amino acids long. V shed 6 bases and J shed 4 bases, with 19 bases lying between them. The CDR3 spells CASSRVVRGSYNEQFF. CDR3 sequence (DNA): TGTGCCAGCAGCCGAGTTGTACGGGGGAGTTACAATGAGCAGTTCTTC.

The rearrangement links TRBV19 to TRBJ1-1; 7 bases agree with TRBD1. J lost 1 base, V lost 6 bases, and 5 bases had no gene match. Germline V gene sequence: CDR1 LNHDA, CDR2 SQIVND (reference sequence). The CDR3 extends over 14 amino acids. The CDR3 loop is CASRRDRWNTEAFF. The CDR3 DNA reads TGTGCCAGTAGACGGGACAGATGGAACACTGAAGCTTTCTTT.

The V call is TRBV3-1 (or the pseudogene TRBV3-2), the J call TRBJ1-6, with no clear D. The CDR3 is 15 amino acids. Per the germline V gene, CDR1 is LGHDT and CDR2 is YNNKEL (reference sequence). Deletions cut 1 base from V and 14 bases from J, with 18 bases between. CDR3 coding DNA: TGTGCCAGCAGCCAAGGGGAGGCCTCAATTATAACCCTCCACTTT. Its translation is CASSQGEASIITLHF.

The CDR3: CASSPTSGFQETQYF. In DNA form, the CDR3 reads TGTGCCAGCAGCCCTACCTCCGGGTTTCAAGAGACCCAGTACTTC. The chain combines TRBV7-9 with TRBJ2-5; D is unresolved. V shed 5 bases and J shed 2 bases, with 15 bases lying between them. The length of the CDR3 is 15 residues. Germline values: CDR1 SEHNR, CDR2 FQNEAQ (reference sequence). Combining the CDR3 with reference TRBV7-9 and TRBJ2-5 gives the whole variable domain DTGVSQNPRHKITKRGQNVTFRCDPISEHNRLYWYRQTLGQGPEFLTYFQNEAQLEKSRLLSDRFSAERPKGSFSTLEIQRTEQGDSAMYLCASSPTSGFQETQYFGPGTRLLVL.

V and J are TRBV5-1 and TRBJ2-3; TRBD2 matches at 8 bases. The V and J ends lost 0 bases and 3 bases, in that order; junction bases with no gene match: 3. CDR1 and CDR2 (germline): SGHRS, YFSETQ. CDR3 length: 15 residues. DNA of the CDR3: TGCGCCAGCAGCTTGGGACGCGGGGGGACAGATACGCAGTATTTT. Its protein is CASSLGRGGTDTQYF.

This clone is a singleton in its sample. The J gene is TRBJ1-1, the V gene TRBV7-2, with 7 bases that match TRBD1. After removal of 5 bases from V and 1 base from J, the junction contained 16 bases not matched to a gene. The CDR3 runs 18 residues. The germline CDR1 and CDR2 sequences are SGHTA and FQGNSA. CDR3 in amino acids: CASSRLQTGARANTEAFF. CDR3 nucleotides: TGTGCCAGCAGCAGACTACAAACAGGGGCTCGGGCGAACACTGAAGCTTTCTTT.

This chain joins TRBV11-1 and TRBJ1-3; weak D call: TRBD1 (5 bases). V lost 3 bases and J lost 7, with 7 bases in between. CDR1 and CDR2 from the germline V gene are SGHAT and FQDESV (reference sequence). The CDR3 spans 12 residues. CDR3 nucleotide sequence: TGTGCCAGCAGCTTCGCAGGGAACACCATATATTTT. Translated: CASSFAGNTIYF.

The V call is TRBV2, the J call TRBJ1-6; D not resolved. Deletions cut 7 bases from V and 10 bases from J, with 14 bases between. The germline gives CDR1 SNHLY, CDR2 FYNNEI. This CDR3 has 13 amino acids. In nucleotides, the CDR3 is TGTGCCAGCAAGACGGCCGTCGGGTCACCCCTCCACTTT. It encodes CASKTAVGSPLHF.

J is TRBJ2-3 and V is TRBV15; TRBD1 agrees at 9 bases. The CDR3 is 15 amino acids. CDR1 and CDR2 (germline): LNHNV, YYDKDF (reference sequence). With 5 bases clipped from V and 4 bases from J, the junction kept 7 bases outside the gene matches. The CDR3 sequence is CATSGNRGQSDTQYF. The CDR3, as DNA: TGTGCCACCAGCGGTAACAGGGGGCAATCAGATACGCAGTATTTT.

The chain couples TRBV19 to TRBJ2-1; 15 bases line up with TRBD2. The germline CDR1 and CDR2 sequences are LNHDA and SQIVND (reference sequence). This CDR3 is built from 17 residues. With 5 bases clipped from V and 7 bases from J, the junction kept 9 bases outside the gene matches. CDR3 nucleotide sequence: TGTGCCAGTAGTCCCGGGACTAGCGGGGGGCCGGGGAATGAGCAGTTCTTC. Protein product: CASSPGTSGGPGNEQFF. The whole variable domain, remainder taken from reference TRBV19 and TRBJ2-1, is DGGITQSPKYLFRKEGQNVTLSCEQNLNHDAMYWYRQDPGQGLRLIYYSQIVNDFQKGDIAEGYSVSREKKESFPLTVTSAQKNPTAFYLCASSPGTSGGPGNEQFFGPGTRLTVL.

This chain joins TRBV7-2 and TRBJ2-2, with D possibly matching TRBD1 (6 bases). CDR3 length equals 16 residues. V was pared by 6 bases and J by 4 bases, with 18 bases between. Germline V gives CDR1 SGHTA, CDR2 FQGNSA. DNA of the CDR3: TGTGCCAGCAGTAAAAGTGGGGACATGTCCACCGGGGAGCTGTTTTTT. Protein: CASSKSGDMSTGELFF.

This chain uses TRBV7-2 with TRBJ1-4; 8 nucleotides line up with TRBD1. The CDR3 contains 15 residues. After removal of 5 bases from V and 8 bases from J, the junction contained 10 bases not matched to a gene. Germline V CDR1 and CDR2: SGHTA, FQGNSA. CDR3 coding DNA: TGTGCCAGCAGCCCAGGAGCAGGGGGCGGCGAAAAACTGTTTTTT. Translating it yields CASSPGAGGGEKLFF.